The rows below give T cell receptor beta chains drawn from one sample of a study of vaccination and CD4 T cells after COVID-19. Their antigen targets remain unknown. TCRdb called the PCR reads again in MiXCR, with one record for every CDR3 protein. Of 20,000 or so distinct CDR3 sequences listed, about 60% are singletons. The sequencing here drew on CD4+ T cells from blood, cultured in vitro, taken after SARS-CoV-2 vaccination. Source of these receptors: a human donor who had recovered from COVID-19. Both conserved end residues are part of each CDR3. D genes are given only for firm matches. The size field is filled for only some rows; it gives once, few, many or a size class.

v_gene,abundance,j_gene,d_gene,CDR3nt,CDR3aa
TRBV2,.,TRBJ1-2,TRBD1,TGTGCCAGCAGTGTAGGGGGCAGGAGCTATGGCTACACCTTC,CASSVGGRSYGYTF
TRBV7-2,few,TRBJ1-1,TRBD1,TGTGCCAGCAGCTTAGCATATGCCAGGGGGGGGACTGAAGCTTTCTTT,CASSLAYARGGTEAFF
TRBV7-6,few,TRBJ1-1,.,TGTGCCAGCAGCTTAGACCGGTACACTGAAGCTTTCTTT,CASSLDRYTEAFF
TRBV2,.,TRBJ1-2,.,TGTGCCAGCAGCTTGGCAGAGCATACCGGTAGTTATGGCTACACCTTC,CASSLAEHTGSYGYTF
TRBV15,.,TRBJ1-2,TRBD1,TGTGCCACCAGCAGGGACTTGGGGACAGGGGGAGGCTACACCTTC,CATSRDLGTGGGYTF
TRBV20-1,few,TRBJ1-6,TRBD1,TGCAGTGCCACCCTACCGGGACAGGGGGCTTCACCCCTCCACTTT,CSATLPGQGASPLHF
TRBV15,.,TRBJ1-2,.,TGTGCCACCAGCAGAGATCTAAGCGGGATTGGCTACACCTTC,CATSRDLSGIGYTF
TRBV7-2,few,TRBJ2-2,TRBD1,TGTGCCAGCAGCCCCGGGACAGGGAGAACCGGGGAGCTGTTTTTT,CASSPGTGRTGELFF
TRBV5-4,.,TRBJ2-6,.,TGTGCCAGCAGCTCCGAAGCAGGGGTCGGGGCCAACGTCCTGACTTTC,CASSSEAGVGANVLTF
TRBV2,.,TRBJ1-5,TRBD1,TGTGCCAGCAGCCTCACAGGGGGCGTAGGCCAGCCCCAGCATTTT,CASSLTGGVGQPQHF
TRBV2,.,TRBJ2-7,TRBD1,TGTGCCAGCAGTCAAGGGGGCGCAGTGGGCGAGCAGTACTTC,CASSQGGAVGEQYF
TRBV12-3/TRBV12-4,.,TRBJ1-1,TRBD1,TGTGCCAGCGGATTAAGCCTGGTGGGACAGGGTCGCGCTGAAGCTTTCTTT,CASGLSLVGQGRAEAFF
TRBV6-2/TRBV6-3,.,TRBJ1-5,TRBD1,TGTGCCAGCAGTTACTCGAGGGGACAGGGAAAAACACAGCCCCAGCATTTT,CASSYSRGQGKTQPQHF
TRBV11-3,.,TRBJ1-1,.,TGTGCCAGCAGCCCCACGGGCGGGATAGCTAAGTCCACTGAAGCTTTCTTT,CASSPTGGIAKSTEAFF
TRBV20-1,few,TRBJ2-5,TRBD1,TGCAGTGCTAGGTCTCAGGGGGCTGAGGAGACCCAGTACTTC,CSARSQGAEETQYF
TRBV2,.,TRBJ1-1,TRBD1,TGTGCCAGCAGTGATACAGGGGGCGGCGGAGCCACTGAAGCTTTCTTT,CASSDTGGGGATEAFF
TRBV6-1,few,TRBJ1-2,.,TGTGCCAGCACCCCGAACTATAGGGATGGCTACACCTTC,CASTPNYRDGYTF
TRBV24-1,.,TRBJ2-3,.,TGTGCCACCAGTGATCCCTTTAGCGTAACTAGCACAGATACGCAGTATTTT,CATSDPFSVTSTDTQYF
TRBV7-9,.,TRBJ1-1,TRBD1,TGTGCCAGCAGCTTAGCGGGGACAGGCTTTCTGGCTTTCTTT,CASSLAGTGFLAFF
TRBV24-1,.,TRBJ1-5,TRBD1,TGTGCCACCAGTGAGGGGACAGGGAGTCCGCAGCCCCAGCATTTT,CATSEGTGSPQPQHF
TRBV28,.,TRBJ2-7,.,TGTGCCAGCCAGACAAGGGCCTACGAGCAGTACTTC,CASQTRAYEQYF
TRBV20-1,.,TRBJ1-1,.,TGCAGTGCTAGAGACCCCCGCAGTAGCTTCGAAGCTTTCTTT,CSARDPRSSFEAFF
TRBV6-2/TRBV6-3,few,TRBJ1-2,.,TGTGCCAGTAGGGCGGCAAACTATGGCTACACCTTC,CASRAANYGYTF
TRBV20-1,few,TRBJ1-1,.,TGCAGTGCTAGGGGGCAGACCACTGAAGCTTTCTTT,CSARGQTTEAFF
TRBV7-8,once,TRBJ2-1,.,TGTGCCAGCAGCTTTTCTCCAAACTCCTACAATGAGCAGTTCTTC,CASSFSPNSYNEQFF
TRBV5-4,.,TRBJ2-2,.,TGTGCCAGCAGCCCCGAACCGAACACCGGGGAGCTGTTTTTT,CASSPEPNTGELFF
TRBV20-1,.,TRBJ1-1,.,TGCAGTGCTAGAGATTTGGTAGGGACCACTGAAGCTTTCTTT,CSARDLVGTTEAFF
TRBV6-5,few,TRBJ2-5,.,TGTGCCAGCAGTTACACCGATAGCGCTGAGACCCAGTACTTC,CASSYTDSAETQYF
TRBV27,.,TRBJ2-1,.,TGTGCCAGTAGACGCTCCTACAATGAGCAGTTCTTC,CASRRSYNEQFF
TRBV2,.,TRBJ1-1,.,TGTGCCAGCAGTGAATCCGGGGCGGACACTGAAGCTTTCTTT,CASSESGADTEAFF
TRBV20-1,.,TRBJ2-7,TRBD1,TGCAGTGCTCGTGCGACAGGGGGTGGGTACGAGCAGTACTTC,CSARATGGGYEQYF
TRBV6-2/TRBV6-3,.,TRBJ2-1,TRBD2,TGTGCCAGCAGTCCGGGACTAGCGGGGTCGGGGTTCTTC,CASSPGLAGSGFF
TRBV24-1,once,TRBJ1-2,.,TGTGCCACCAGTGATTTGATAGGCTACACCTTC,CATSDLIGYTF
TRBV6-1,.,TRBJ2-2,TRBD2,TGTGCCAGCAGTGAAGCGGGAGGGCCGAGGACCGGGGAGCTGTTTTTT,CASSEAGGPRTGELFF
TRBV5-4,.,TRBJ1-1,TRBD1,TGTGCCAGCAGCCCGGGACAGATAAGGGGGGTCGCTGAAGCTTTCTTT,CASSPGQIRGVAEAFF
TRBV20-1,.,TRBJ2-7,.,TGCAGTGCTAGGTCTTCCGGGGCCGACGAGCAGTACTTC,CSARSSGADEQYF
TRBV7-6,.,TRBJ1-2,TRBD1,TGTGCCAGCAGCTTAGCGCTCGGACAGGGAAAGGACTACACCTTC,CASSLALGQGKDYTF
TRBV19,.,TRBJ2-2,TRBD1,TGTGCCAGTAGGGGCAGGGGGTCGGGTTGGGCGAACACCGGGGAGCTGTTTTTT,CASRGRGSGWANTGELFF
TRBV6-1,.,TRBJ2-7,TRBD2,TGTGCCAGCTGTACTGGGCGGGAGGGCCTAATCTACGAGCAGTACTTC,CASCTGREGLIYEQYF
TRBV5-4,.,TRBJ1-2,.,TGTGCCAGCAGCTTGGTCAGGCGGGATGGCTACACCTTC,CASSLVRRDGYTF
TRBV15,once,TRBJ2-2,TRBD2,TGTGCCACCAGCAGAGGACGTAGCGGGAGTAACACCGGGGAGCTGTTTTTT,CATSRGRSGSNTGELFF
TRBV7-2,.,TRBJ1-6,TRBD1,TGTGCCAGCAGCCACGGACAGGATTCACCCCTCCACTTT,CASSHGQDSPLHF
TRBV27,.,TRBJ1-2,.,TGTGCCAGCGCCCTCTTGACAGCGCCGGGGAATGGCTACACCTTC,CASALLTAPGNGYTF
TRBV29-1,.,TRBJ2-2,.,TGCAGCGTGAGGAGCCAGGGTCGGGGCACCGGGGAGCTGTTTTTT,CSVRSQGRGTGELFF
TRBV5-4,.,TRBJ2-3,TRBD2,TGTGCCAGCAGCCTAAGCGGGACTAGCACAGATACGCAGTATTTT,CASSLSGTSTDTQYF
TRBV2,.,TRBJ1-5,TRBD1,TGTGCCAGCAGTCCAGGGGGAGGCAATCAGCCCCAGCATTTT,CASSPGGGNQPQHF
TRBV2,.,TRBJ1-5,.,TGTGCCAGCAGTACACTGGGCCGGGGGCAGCCCCAGCATTTT,CASSTLGRGQPQHF